Each of the 8 T cell receptor beta chains below was sequenced from the same sample in a study of blood T cell repertoires in COVID-19. Assay: immunoSEQ multiplex PCR; the TCRdb copy retains only in-frame clones and omits some. The table lists a few hundred thousand clones, approximately 90% of them singletons. Specimen: peripheral blood. These receptor sequences come from a man aged 45-65 years with acute or convalescent COVID-19.

The V and J genes are TRBV30 and TRBJ1-1, with TRBD1 as a possible D gene (6 bases). The CDR3 spans 15 residues. With 1 base removed from V and 4 bases from J, the gap between germline ends came to 16 bases. Per germline, CDR1 GTSNPN and CDR2 SVGIG (reference sequence). The CDR3 DNA follows: TGTGCCTGGAGTGCGGGAGGGGGGCGCATCACTGAAGCTTTCTTT. This sequence encodes CAWSAGGGRITEAFF.

This clone came up a few times. The rearrangement uses TRBV7-9 and TRBJ1-1, with TRBD1 as a possible D gene (5 bases). V was pared by 5 bases and J by 5 bases, with 9 bases between. CDR1 is SEHNR and CDR2 is FQNEAQ in the germline V gene (reference sequence). This CDR3 region has 12 residues. Here the CDR3 reads CASSPPGTEAFF. DNA of the CDR3: TGTGCCAGCAGCCCTCCAGGGACTGAAGCTTTCTTT.

The CDR3 is CASSLGYRQFF. CDR3 nucleotides: TGTGCCAGCAGCTTAGGTTATCGGCAGTTCTTC. The chain joins TRBV11-2 to TRBJ2-1; D is unresolved. The CDR3 contains 11 residues. V was pared by 1 base and J by 12 bases, with 7 bases between. The germline V gene has CDR1 SGHAT and CDR2 FQNNGV.

This chain connects TRBV7-8 to TRBJ2-2; D possibly corresponds to TRBD1 (5 bases). The CDR3 loop spans 15 amino acids. Trimming cost V 7 bases and J 0 bases, with 12 bases left between them. The germline gives CDR1 SGHVS, CDR2 FQNEAQ. The CDR3 DNA is TGTGCCAGCACGGCGACGACAGCGAACACCGGGGAGCTGTTTTTT. The encoded protein is CASTATTANTGELFF. The full variable domain, completed using reference TRBV7-8 and TRBJ2-2, is GAGVSQSPRYKVAKRGQDVALRCDPISGHVSLFWYQQALGQGPEFLTYFQNEAQLDKSGLPSDRFFAERPEGSVSTLKIQRTQQEDSAVYLCASTATTANTGELFFGEGSRLTVL.

This clone was seen just once. Here the CDR3 reads CASSEVGGQPQHF. In DNA, the CDR3 is TGCGCCAGCAGTGAGGTGGGAGGTCAGCCCCAGCATTTT. The chain links TRBV10-2 to TRBJ1-5; no clear D. V was cut by 2 bases and J by 6 bases, with 8 bases left in between. Per the germline V gene, CDR1 is WSHSY and CDR2 is SAAADI. The CDR3 has 13 residues.

This clone was observed once. The chain couples TRBV2 to TRBJ1-2; 9 bases are shared with TRBD1. The CDR3 length is 15 residues. The ends lost 6 bases at V and 4 bases at J; junction bases unmatched: 9. Germline loops: CDR1 SNHLY, CDR2 FYNNEI. The chain's CDR3 is CASSRTWDRVYGYTF. CDR3 DNA: TGTGCCAGCAGCCGCACTTGGGACAGGGTCTATGGCTACACCTTC.

The genes are TRBV11-2 and TRBJ2-7, with 8 bases identical to TRBD1. Germline V gene sequence: CDR1 SGHAT, CDR2 FQNNGV. This CDR3 has 16 residues. V lost 6 bases, J lost 0 bases, and 10 bases stayed unmatched. CDR3 coding DNA: TGTGCCAGCAGTGACGCCGGGACAGGCCGCTCCTACGAGCAGTACTTC. This sequence encodes CASSDAGTGRSYEQYF. Variable domain in full (rest from reference TRBV11-2 and TRBJ2-7): EAGVAQSPRYKIIEKRQSVAFWCNPISGHATLYWYQQILGQGPKLLIQFQNNGVVDDSQLPKDRFSAERLKGVDSTLKIQPAKLEDSAVYLCASSDAGTGRSYEQYFGPGTRLTVT.

In this sample, this clone turned up once. V usage is TRBV6-5 and J usage is TRBJ2-7; TRBD2 agrees at 9 bases. CDR1 and CDR2 (germline): MNHEY, SVGAGI. Trimming took 6 bases from V and 3 from J; bases not matched to a gene: 6. CDR3 length equals 14 residues. CDR3 sequence: CASRAAGGGYEQYF. The CDR3 nucleotides read TGTGCCAGCAGGGCAGCGGGGGGTGGCTACGAGCAGTACTTC.